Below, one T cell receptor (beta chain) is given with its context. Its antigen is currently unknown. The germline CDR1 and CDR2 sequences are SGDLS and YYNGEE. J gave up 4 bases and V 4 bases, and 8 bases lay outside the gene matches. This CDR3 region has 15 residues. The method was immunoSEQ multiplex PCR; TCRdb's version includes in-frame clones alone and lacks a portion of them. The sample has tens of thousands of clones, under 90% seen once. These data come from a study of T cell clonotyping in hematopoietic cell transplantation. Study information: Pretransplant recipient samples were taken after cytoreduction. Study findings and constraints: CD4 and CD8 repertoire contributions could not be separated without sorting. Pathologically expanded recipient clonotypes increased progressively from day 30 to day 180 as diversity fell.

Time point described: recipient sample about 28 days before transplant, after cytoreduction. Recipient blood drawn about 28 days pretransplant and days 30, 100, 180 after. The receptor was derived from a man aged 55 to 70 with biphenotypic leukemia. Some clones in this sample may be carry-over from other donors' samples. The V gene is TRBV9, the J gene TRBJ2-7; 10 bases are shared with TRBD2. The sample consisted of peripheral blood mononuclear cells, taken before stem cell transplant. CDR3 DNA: TGTGCCAGCAGCCCCGGGACTAGCGCCGGTTACGAGCAGTACTTC. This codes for CASSPGTSAGYEQYF.